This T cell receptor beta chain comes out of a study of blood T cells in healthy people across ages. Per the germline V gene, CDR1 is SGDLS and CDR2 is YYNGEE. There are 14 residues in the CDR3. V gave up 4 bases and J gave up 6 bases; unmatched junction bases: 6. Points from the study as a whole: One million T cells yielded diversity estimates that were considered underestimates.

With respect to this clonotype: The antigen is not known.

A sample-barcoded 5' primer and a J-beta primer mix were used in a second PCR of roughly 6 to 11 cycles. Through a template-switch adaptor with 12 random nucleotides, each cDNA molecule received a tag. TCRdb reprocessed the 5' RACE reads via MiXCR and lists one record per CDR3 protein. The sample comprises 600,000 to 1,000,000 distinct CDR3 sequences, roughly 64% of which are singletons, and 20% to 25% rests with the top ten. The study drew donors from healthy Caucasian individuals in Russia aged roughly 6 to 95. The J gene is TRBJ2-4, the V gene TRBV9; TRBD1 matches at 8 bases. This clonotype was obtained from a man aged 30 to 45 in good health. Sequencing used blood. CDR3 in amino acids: CASSQTGGGNIQYF. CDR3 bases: TGTGCCAGCAGCCAAACAGGGGGTGGAAACATTCAGTACTTC.